Each of the 8 T cell receptor beta chains below was sequenced from the same sample in a study of CD8+CD57+ T cells in acquired aplastic anemia. For CDR3 and TCR beta VDJ profiling, genomic DNA was the template used. Via MiXCR, TCRdb re-called the reads, giving one row per CDR3 protein. The table records about 130,000 distinct CDR3 sequences, less than 45% of them present only once. Sequenced sample: sorted CD4+, CD8+, or CD8+CD57+ T cells (not recorded which) from PBMCs. The receptors were gathered from a human donor in good health, serving as a control.

The genes are TRBV2 and TRBJ2-7; 8 bases are shared with TRBD1. The CDR3 spans 14 residues. V was pared by 6 bases and J by 3 bases, with 7 bases of the junction left unmatched. Germline V lookup: CDR1 SNHLY, CDR2 FYNNEI. The CDR3 DNA sequence: TGTGCCAGCAGGGACGTTACAGGGGGCTACGAGCAGTACTTC. This codes for CASRDVTGGYEQYF.

This clonotype was recorded at least ten times. V gene TRBV5-1 combines with J gene TRBJ1-1; D is ambiguous. CDR3 length: 13 amino acids. Germline CDR1 is SGHRS and CDR2 is YFSETQ. Trimming cost V 5 bases and J 4 bases, with 12 bases left between them. CDR3 nucleotide sequence: TGCGCCAGCAGGCGTGGGAGTGCCACTGAAGCTTTCTTT. This gives the protein CASRRGSATEAFF. Together with reference TRBV5-1 and TRBJ1-1, the CDR3 gives the full variable domain: KAGVTQTPRYLIKTRGQQVTLSCSPISGHRSVSWYQQTPGQGLQFLFEYFSETQRNKGNFPGRFSGRQFSNSRSEMNVSTLELGDSALYLCASRRGSATEAFFGQGTRLTVV.

The chain has TRBV2 and TRBJ2-5; 14 bases agree with TRBD2. This CDR3 is 15 amino acids long. Germline CDR1 SNHLY, CDR2 FYNNEI. V shed 6 bases, J shed 7 bases, and the junction held 7 bases outside the gene matches. In nucleotides, the CDR3 is TGTGCCAGCAGAGCAGGGACTAGCGGGAGAGGGACCCAGTACTTC. The encoded protein is CASRAGTSGRGTQYF. The whole variable domain, filled in from reference TRBV2 and TRBJ2-5, reads EPEVTQTPSHQVTQMGQEVILRCVPISNHLYFYWYRQILGQKVEFLVSFYNNEISEKSEIFDDQFSVERPDGSNFTLKIRSTKLEDSAMYFCASRAGTSGRGTQYFGPGTRLLVL.

The chain employs TRBV7-2 and TRBJ1-5, with unresolved D. This CDR3 has 12 residues. V was pared by 5 bases and J by 9 bases, with 11 bases between. CDR1 SGHTA and CDR2 FQGNSA come from the germline V gene. The CDR3 protein is CASSLTQAPQHF. The CDR3 nucleotides are TGTGCCAGCAGCCTGACGCAGGCGCCCCAGCATTTT.

The chain employs TRBV2 and TRBJ1-3; no clear D gene. CDR3 length equals 11 residues. The V and J ends lost 4 bases and 5 bases respectively, with 3 bases between them. From germline, CDR1 is SNHLY and CDR2 FYNNEI. The CDR3 is CASSVRNTIYF. The CDR3 nucleotides read TGTGCCAGCAGTGTGAGAAACACCATATATTTT. The full variable domain, with the rest looked up from reference TRBV2 and TRBJ1-3, is EPEVTQTPSHQVTQMGQEVILRCVPISNHLYFYWYRQILGQKVEFLVSFYNNEISEKSEIFDDQFSVERPDGSNFTLKIRSTKLEDSAMYFCASSVRNTIYFGEGSWLTVV.

A few counts support this clonotype. The genes are TRBV29-1 and TRBJ2-7, with D possibly TRBD2 on 5 matching bases. The CDR3 sequence is 12 residues long. Per the germline V gene, CDR1 is SQVTM and CDR2 is ANQGSEA. V was trimmed by 4 bases and J by 5 bases, leaving 12 bases between them. CDR3 DNA: TGCAGCGTTGGACGGACTCTCGACGAGCAGTACTTC. Its protein product is CSVGRTLDEQYF.

This clonotype has a handful of counts. V and J are TRBV10-3 and TRBJ2-7, with a tentative D call TRBD2 (7 bases). The CDR3 spans 13 residues. Trimming removed 3 bases from V and 6 bases from J, with 12 bases in between. The germline V gene has CDR1 ENHRY and CDR2 SYGVKD. The CDR3 here is CAISELGGGEQYV. The DNA for the CDR3 is TGTGCCATCAGTGAATTAGGGGGGGGCGAGCAGTACGTC.

This clonotype was detected many times. This chain uses TRBV11-2 with TRBJ2-7; TRBD2 aligns across 9 bases. The J segment lost 4 bases and the V segment lost 0 bases, leaving 7 bases of the junction unmatched. The CDR3 extends over 16 amino acids. Germline values: CDR1 SGHAT, CDR2 FQNNGV. The CDR3 loop reads CASSLDALRGGYEQYF. DNA for the CDR3: TGTGCCAGCAGCTTAGATGCTTTGCGGGGGGGATACGAGCAGTACTTC.